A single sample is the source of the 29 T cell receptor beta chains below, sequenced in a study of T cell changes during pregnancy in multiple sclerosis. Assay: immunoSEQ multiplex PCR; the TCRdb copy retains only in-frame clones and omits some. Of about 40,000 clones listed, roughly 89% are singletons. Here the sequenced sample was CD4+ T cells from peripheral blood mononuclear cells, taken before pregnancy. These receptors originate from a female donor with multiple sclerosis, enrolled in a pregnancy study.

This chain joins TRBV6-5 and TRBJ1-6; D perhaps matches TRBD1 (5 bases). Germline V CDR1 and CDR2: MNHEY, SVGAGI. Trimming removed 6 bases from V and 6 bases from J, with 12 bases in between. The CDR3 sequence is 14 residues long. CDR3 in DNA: TGTGCCAGCAGCCTGGGGGGGGTTAATTCACCCCTCCACTTT. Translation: CASSLGGVNSPLHF.

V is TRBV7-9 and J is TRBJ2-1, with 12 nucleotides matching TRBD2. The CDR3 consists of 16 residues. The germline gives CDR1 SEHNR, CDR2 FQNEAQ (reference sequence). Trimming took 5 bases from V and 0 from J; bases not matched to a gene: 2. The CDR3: CASSPLAGGSYNEQFF. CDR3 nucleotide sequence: TGTGCCAGCAGCCCACTAGCGGGGGGCTCCTACAATGAGCAGTTCTTC.

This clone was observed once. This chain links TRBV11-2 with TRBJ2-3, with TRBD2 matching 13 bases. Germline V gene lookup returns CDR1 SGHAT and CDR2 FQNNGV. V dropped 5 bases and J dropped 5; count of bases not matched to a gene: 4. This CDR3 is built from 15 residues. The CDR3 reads CASSARTSGGDTQYF. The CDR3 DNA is TGTGCCAGCAGCGCCCGGACTAGCGGGGGAGATACGCAGTATTTT.

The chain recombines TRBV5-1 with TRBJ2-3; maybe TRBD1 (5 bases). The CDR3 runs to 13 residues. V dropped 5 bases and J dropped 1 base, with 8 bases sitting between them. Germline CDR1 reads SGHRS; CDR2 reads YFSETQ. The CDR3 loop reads CASRGAGTDTQYF. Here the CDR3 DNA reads TGCGCCAGCAGAGGGGCGGGCACAGATACGCAGTATTTT.

This CDR3 is CASSQERAQPQHF. CDR3 nucleotides: TGCGCCAGCAGCCAAGAGAGGGCTCAGCCCCAGCATTTT. The chain employs TRBV4-3 and TRBJ1-5, with unresolved D. CDR1 is LGHNA, CDR2 YSLEER, per germline. This CDR3 comprises 13 residues. The V and J ends lost 0 bases and 6 bases respectively, with 6 bases between them.

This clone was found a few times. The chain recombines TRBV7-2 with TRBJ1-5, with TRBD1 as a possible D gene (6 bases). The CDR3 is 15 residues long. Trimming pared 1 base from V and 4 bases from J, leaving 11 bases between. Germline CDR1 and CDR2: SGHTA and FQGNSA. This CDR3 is CASSLETGRNQPQHF. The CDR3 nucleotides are TGTGCCAGCAGCTTAGAGACAGGCCGGAATCAGCCCCAGCATTTT.

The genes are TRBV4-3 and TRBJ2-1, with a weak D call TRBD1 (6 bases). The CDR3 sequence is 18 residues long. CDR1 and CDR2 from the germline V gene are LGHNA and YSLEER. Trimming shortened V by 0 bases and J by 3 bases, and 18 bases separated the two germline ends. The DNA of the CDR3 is TGCGCCAGCAGCCAAGATTCCCCCTCGACAGGATACTACAATGAGCAGTTCTTC. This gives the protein CASSQDSPSTGYYNEQFF.

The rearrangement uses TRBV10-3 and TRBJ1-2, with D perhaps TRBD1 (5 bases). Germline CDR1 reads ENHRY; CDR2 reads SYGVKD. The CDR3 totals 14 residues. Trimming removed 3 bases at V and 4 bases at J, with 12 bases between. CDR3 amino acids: CAISELHQGYGYTF. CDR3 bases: TGTGCCATCAGTGAATTGCACCAGGGCTATGGCTACACCTTC.

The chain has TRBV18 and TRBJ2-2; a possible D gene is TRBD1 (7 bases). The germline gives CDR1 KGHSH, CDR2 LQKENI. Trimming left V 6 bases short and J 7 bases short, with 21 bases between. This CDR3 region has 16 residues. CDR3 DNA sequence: TGTGCCAGCTCCCGACAGGGAGGATTGTTCAACGGGGAGCTGTTTTTT. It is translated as CASSRQGGLFNGELFF.

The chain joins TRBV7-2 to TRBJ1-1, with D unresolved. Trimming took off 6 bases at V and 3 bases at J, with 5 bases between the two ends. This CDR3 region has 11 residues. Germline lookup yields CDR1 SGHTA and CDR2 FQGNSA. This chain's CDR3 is CASRRYTEAFF. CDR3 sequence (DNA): TGTGCCAGCAGGCGTTACACTGAAGCTTTCTTT.

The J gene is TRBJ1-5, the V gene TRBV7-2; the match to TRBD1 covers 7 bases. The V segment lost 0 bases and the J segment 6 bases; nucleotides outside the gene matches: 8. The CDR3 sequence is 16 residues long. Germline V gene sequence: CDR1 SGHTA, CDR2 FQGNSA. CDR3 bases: TGTGCCAGCAGCTTAGCGGTGACAGGGCTGAGTCAGCCCCAGCATTTT. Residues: CASSLAVTGLSQPQHF.

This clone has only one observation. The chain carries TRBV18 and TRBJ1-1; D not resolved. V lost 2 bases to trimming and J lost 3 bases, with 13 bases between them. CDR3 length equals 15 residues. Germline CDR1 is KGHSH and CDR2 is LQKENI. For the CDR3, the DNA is TGTGCCAGCTCACCATTGGGGAGGTTGGACACTGAAGCTTTCTTT. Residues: CASSPLGRLDTEAFF.

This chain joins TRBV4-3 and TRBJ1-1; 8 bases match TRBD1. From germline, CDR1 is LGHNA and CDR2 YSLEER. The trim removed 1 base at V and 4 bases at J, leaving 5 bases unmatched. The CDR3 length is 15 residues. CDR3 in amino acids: CASSQGVTGGTEAFF. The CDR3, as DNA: TGCGCCAGCAGCCAAGGTGTAACAGGGGGCACTGAAGCTTTCTTT.

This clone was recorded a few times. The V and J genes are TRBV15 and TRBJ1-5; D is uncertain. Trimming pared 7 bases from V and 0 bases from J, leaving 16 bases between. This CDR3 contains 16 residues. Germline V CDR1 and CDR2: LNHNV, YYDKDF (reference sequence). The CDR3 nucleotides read TGTGCCACCACCTCTGCCCAGGCGAATAGCAATCAGCCCCAGCATTTT. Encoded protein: CATTSAQANSNQPQHF.

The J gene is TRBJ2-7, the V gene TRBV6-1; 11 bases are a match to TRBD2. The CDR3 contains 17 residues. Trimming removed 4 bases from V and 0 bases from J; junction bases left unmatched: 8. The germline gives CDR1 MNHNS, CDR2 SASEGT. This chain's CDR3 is CASSALPGTSGSYEQYF. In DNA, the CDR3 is TGTGCCAGCAGTGCGCTTCCAGGGACTAGCGGCTCCTACGAGCAGTACTTC.

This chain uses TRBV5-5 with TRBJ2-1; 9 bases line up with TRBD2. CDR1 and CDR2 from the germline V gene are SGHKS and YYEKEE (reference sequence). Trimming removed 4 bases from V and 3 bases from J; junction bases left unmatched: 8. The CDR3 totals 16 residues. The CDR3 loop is CASSLRGGGDYNEQFF. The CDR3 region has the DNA TGTGCCAGCAGCCTTCGGGGCGGGGGGGACTACAATGAGCAGTTCTTC.

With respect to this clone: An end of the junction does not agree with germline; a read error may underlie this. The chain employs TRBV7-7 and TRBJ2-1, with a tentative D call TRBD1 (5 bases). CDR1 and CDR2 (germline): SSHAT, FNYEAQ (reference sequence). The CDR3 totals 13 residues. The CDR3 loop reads CASSLGRQNEQFF. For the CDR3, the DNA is TGTGCTAGCAGCTTAGGGCGACAGAATGAGCAGTTCTTC.

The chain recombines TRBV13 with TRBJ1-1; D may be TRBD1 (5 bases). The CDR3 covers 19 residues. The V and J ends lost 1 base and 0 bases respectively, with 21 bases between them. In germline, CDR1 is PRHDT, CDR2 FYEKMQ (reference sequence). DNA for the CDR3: TGTGCCAGCAGCTTAGAGACCTTTAGACAGTCATCAATGAACACTGAAGCTTTCTTT. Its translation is CASSLETFRQSSMNTEAFF.

CDR3 in DNA: TGTGCCAGCAGGTCCCCATTAACAGGGATCCGTGGCTACACCTTC. Its translation: CASRSPLTGIRGYTF. The V gene is TRBV6-5, the J gene TRBJ1-2; a weak D match, TRBD1 (6 bases). From germline, CDR1 is MNHEY and CDR2 SVGAGI. This CDR3 region has 15 residues. V lost 6 bases, J lost 7 bases, and 21 bases lay in between.

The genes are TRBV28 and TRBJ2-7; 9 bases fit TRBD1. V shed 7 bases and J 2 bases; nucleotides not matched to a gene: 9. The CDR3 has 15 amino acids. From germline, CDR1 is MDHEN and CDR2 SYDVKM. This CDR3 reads CASTPPGTGPYEQYF. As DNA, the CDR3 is TGTGCCAGCACTCCACCCGGGACAGGGCCCTACGAGCAGTACTTC.

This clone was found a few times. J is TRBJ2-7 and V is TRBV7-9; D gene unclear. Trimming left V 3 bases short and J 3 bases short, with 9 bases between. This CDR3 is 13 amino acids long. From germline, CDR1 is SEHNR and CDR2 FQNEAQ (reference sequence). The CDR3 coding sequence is TGTGCCAGCAGCTTTTCCTCGGGCTACGAGCAGTACTTC. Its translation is CASSFSSGYEQYF.

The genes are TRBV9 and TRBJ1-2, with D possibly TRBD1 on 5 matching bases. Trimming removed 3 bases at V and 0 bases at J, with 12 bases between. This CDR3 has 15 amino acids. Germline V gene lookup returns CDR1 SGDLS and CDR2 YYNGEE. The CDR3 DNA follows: TGTGCCAGCAGCGCCGACGGGGGTTCTAACTATGGCTACACCTTC. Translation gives CASSADGGSNYGYTF.

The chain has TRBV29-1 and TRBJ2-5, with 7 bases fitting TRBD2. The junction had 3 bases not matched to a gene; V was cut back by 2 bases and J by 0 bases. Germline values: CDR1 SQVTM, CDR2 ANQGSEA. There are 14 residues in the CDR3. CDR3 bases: TGCAGCGTTGAACGGGGAGGGAACCAAGAGACCCAGTACTTC. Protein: CSVERGGNQETQYF.

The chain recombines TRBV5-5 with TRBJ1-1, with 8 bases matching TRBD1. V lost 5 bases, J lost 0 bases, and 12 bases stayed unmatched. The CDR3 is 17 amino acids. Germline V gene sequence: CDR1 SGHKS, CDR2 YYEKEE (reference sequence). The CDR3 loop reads CASRSGTGLLMNTEAFF. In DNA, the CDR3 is TGTGCCAGCAGGTCCGGGACAGGTCTTCTCATGAACACTGAAGCTTTCTTT. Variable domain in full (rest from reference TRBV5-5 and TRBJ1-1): DAGVTQSPTHLIKTRGQQVTLRCSPISGHKSVSWYQQVLGQGPQFIFQYYEKEERGRGNFPDRFSARQFPNYSSELNVNALLLGDSALYLCASRSGTGLLMNTEAFFGQGTRLTVV.

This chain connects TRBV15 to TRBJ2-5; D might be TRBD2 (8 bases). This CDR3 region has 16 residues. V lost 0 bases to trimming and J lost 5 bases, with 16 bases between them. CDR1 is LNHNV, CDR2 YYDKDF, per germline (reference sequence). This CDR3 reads CATSRDPGGGRETQYF. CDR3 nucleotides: TGTGCCACCAGCAGAGATCCGGGAGGGGGCAGGGAGACCCAGTACTTC.

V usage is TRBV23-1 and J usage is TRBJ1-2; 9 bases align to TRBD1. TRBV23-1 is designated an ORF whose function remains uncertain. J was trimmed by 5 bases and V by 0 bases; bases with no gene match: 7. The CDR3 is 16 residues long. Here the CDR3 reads CASSQSVDRGSYGYTF. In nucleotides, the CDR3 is TGCGCCAGCAGTCAATCGGTGGACAGGGGCTCGTATGGCTACACCTTC.

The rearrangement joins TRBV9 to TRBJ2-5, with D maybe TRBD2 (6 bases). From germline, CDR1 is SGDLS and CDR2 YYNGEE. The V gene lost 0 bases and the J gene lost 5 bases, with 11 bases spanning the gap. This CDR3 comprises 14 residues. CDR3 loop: CASSVAASVETQYF. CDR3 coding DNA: TGTGCCAGCAGCGTAGCAGCTAGCGTGGAGACCCAGTACTTC.

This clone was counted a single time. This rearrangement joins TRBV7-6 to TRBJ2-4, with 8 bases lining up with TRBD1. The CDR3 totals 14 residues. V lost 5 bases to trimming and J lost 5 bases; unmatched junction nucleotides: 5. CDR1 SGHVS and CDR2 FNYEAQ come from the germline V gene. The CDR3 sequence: CASSPGQGENIQYF. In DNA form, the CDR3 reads TGTGCCAGCAGCCCCGGACAGGGTGAAAACATTCAGTACTTC.

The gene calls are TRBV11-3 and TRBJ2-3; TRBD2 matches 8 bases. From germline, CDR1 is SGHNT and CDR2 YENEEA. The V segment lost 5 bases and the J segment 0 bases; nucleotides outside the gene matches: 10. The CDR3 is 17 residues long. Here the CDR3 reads CASSRGRGGLSTDTQYF. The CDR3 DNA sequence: TGTGCCAGCAGCCGAGGACGGGGGGGTCTTAGCACAGATACGCAGTATTTT.